The 15 T cell receptor beta chains below come from one sample, sequenced in a study of tissue T cells after allogeneic stem cell transplantation. Sequenced by immunoSEQ multiplex PCR; TCRdb stores in-frame clones only, minus some. Of some 5,700 clones listed, roughly 48% are singletons. Time point indicated: mouse harvest day 7 after allogeneic transplant. The graft held 10^6 splenic CD5+ T cells and 10^7 T-cell-depleted bone marrow cells. The sample consisted of gut tissue. Receptors originate from a female BALB/c mouse given C57BL/6 T cells with graft-versus-host disease after an allogeneic hematopoietic cell transplant.

This clone has just a few counts. Genes and germline come from the mouse. The sequenced fragment ends 1 residue before the CDR3 boundary, so the rest is inferred from the germline J gene. The V gene is TRBV4, the J gene TRBJ1-6; the D gene is possibly TRBD1 (6 bases). TRBJ1-6 is sorted into the ORF group, with uncertain function. The V gene's germline CDR1 is LGHDT and CDR2 YNNKQL (reference sequence). Trimming stripped 6 bases from V and 9 bases from J, with 9 bases between. CDR3 length: 12 amino acids. CDR3 region: CASSPDSSPLYF. Incomplete CDR3 DNA: TGTGCCAGCAGTCCGGACAGTTCGCCCCTCTAC.

Regarding this clone: The listed genes are named as in mouse. The covered CDR3 bases are TGTGCCAGCAGCTCCCCGGACAGGGGGGTCGAAAGATTATTT. It translates to CASSSPDRGVERLF. The whole CDR3 sequence reads CASSSPDRGVERLFF. V gene TRBV3 combines with J gene TRBJ1-4; 10 nucleotides match TRBD1. The missing CDR3 end, 1 residue past where the read stops, is filled in from the germline J gene. Germline V CDR1 and CDR2: SNHLY, FYNGKV (reference sequence). The CDR3 totals 15 residues. Trimming at V came to 4 bases and at J to 7 bases, leaving 6 bases not matched to a gene. Full variable domain (rest looked up from reference TRBV3 and TRBJ1-4): GPKVLQIPSHQIIDMGQMVTLNCDPVSNHLYFYWYKQILGQQMEFLVNFYNGKVMEKSKLFKDQFSVERPDGSYFTLKIQPTALEDSAVYFCASSSPDRGVERLFFGHGTKLSVL.

As for this clone: All gene names here are mouse names. The read comes to an end 1 residue before the CDR3 does, leaving the germline J gene to fill in the end. The rearrangement uses TRBV16 and TRBJ2-7; 12 bases are a match to TRBD2. CDR1 is SGHSA, CDR2 FRNQAP, per germline. This CDR3 comprises 14 residues. Trimming removed 5 bases from V and 7 bases from J; junction bases left unmatched: 6. The DNA read from the CDR3 is TGTGCAAGCAGCCGACTGGGGGGGCGCAGGGAACAGTAC. This encodes CASSRLGGRREQY. The complete CDR3 reads CASSRLGGRREQYF.

Worth noting for this clone: The genes are named according to mouse. The read is 1 residue too short to cover the CDR3 end, so that end is filled in from the germline J gene. J is TRBJ1-3 and V is TRBV1; D is possibly TRBD1 (5 bases). In germline, CDR1 is NSQYPW, CDR2 LRSPGD (reference sequence). The germline V and J ends were trimmed by 4 bases and 0 bases, with 7 bases remaining between them. The CDR3 extends over 14 amino acids. The part of the CDR3 DNA that was read is TGCACCTGCAGTGGGACAATTTCTGGAAATACGCTCTAT. Translating gives CTCSGTISGNTLY. The full CDR3 protein is CTCSGTISGNTLYF.

Turning to this clone: Gene names are mouse gene names. The CDR3 end is not reached by the read, which stops 1 residue before it; the germline J gene fills it in. The rearrangement uses TRBV3 and TRBJ2-4; unclear D gene. V lost 1 base and J lost 3, with 5 bases in between. Germline CDR1 and CDR2: SNHLY and FYNGKV (reference sequence). CDR3 length: 13 residues. The CDR3 region is CASSLGQQNTLYF. Partial CDR3 DNA: TGTGCCAGCAGCTTAGGACAACAAAACACCTTGTAC.

Worth noting for this clone: All gene names here are mouse names. Sequencing ends 1 residue short of the CDR3 end; the germline J gene provides the rest. The chain is built from TRBV31 and TRBJ1-6; 9 bases are a match to TRBD1. TRBJ1-6 is sorted into the ORF group, with uncertain function. Germline V gene lookup returns CDR1 GKSSPN and CDR2 SITVG. J gave up 5 bases and V 1 base, and 6 bases lay outside the gene matches. This CDR3 is 16 amino acids long. Partial CDR3 DNA: TGTGCCTGGAGTCGGTCCGGGACAGGGAATAATTCGCCCCTCTAC. Translating gives CAWSRSGTGNNSPLY. The whole CDR3 reads CAWSRSGTGNNSPLYF.

This clone was seen a handful of times. Genes and germline come from the mouse. CDR3 loop: CASGSTGGGTGQLYF. The sequenced part of the CDR3 DNA is TGTGCCAGCGGTTCGACTGGGGGGGGCACCGGGCAGCTCTAC. The chain uses TRBV13-2 and TRBJ2-2; TRBD2 agrees at 11 bases. The read is 1 residue too short to cover the CDR3 end, so that end is filled in from the germline J gene. The CDR3 length is 15 residues. CDR1 NNHNN and CDR2 SYGAGS come from the germline V gene (reference sequence). Trimming at V came to 4 bases and at J to 4 bases, leaving 3 bases not matched to a gene.

This clone appeared once. Here the gene names and germline are mouse. The CDR3 is cut off 1 residue early in the read; its end comes from the germline J gene. The chain carries TRBV12-2 and TRBJ1-2; D might be TRBD1 (6 bases). This CDR3 has 14 amino acids. The germline gives CDR1 SGHLS, CDR2 HYDKME. The ends were cut back, 3 bases at V and 0 bases at J, with 10 bases in the middle. CDR3 sequence reads: CASSWDISNSDYTF. The DNA read from the CDR3 is TGTGCCAGCTCTTGGGACATCTCAAACTCCGACTACACC.

To note about this clone: Gene labels here are mouse ones. The CDR3 DNA, read in part, is TGTGCCAGCAGTCGGGACTATAGTCAAAACACCTTGTAC. This codes for CASSRDYSQNTLY. The full CDR3 sequence reads CASSRDYSQNTLYF. The chain has TRBV26 and TRBJ2-4; a weak D match, TRBD2 (6 bases). The CDR3 end falls 1 residue outside the read, so it is completed with the germline J gene. The CDR3 totals 14 residues. V dropped 4 bases and J dropped 0 bases, with 8 bases sitting between them. Germline V gives CDR1 KGHPV, CDR2 FQNQEV (reference sequence). The full variable domain, rest sourced from reference TRBV26 and TRBJ2-4, is NSKVIQTPRYLVKGQGQKAKMRCIPEKGHPVVFWYQQNKNNEFKFLINFQNQEVLQQIDMTEKRFSAECPSNSPCSLEIQSSEAGDSALYLCASSRDYSQNTLYFGAGTRLSVL.

About this clone: Gene names and germline refer to mouse. Read coverage stops 1 residue before the CDR3 terminus; the germline J gene supplies the remainder. The V gene is TRBV26, the J gene TRBJ1-6; D uncertain. TRBJ1-6 is an open reading frame, and its role is uncertain. Germline-derived CDR1 and CDR2 are KGHPV and FQNQEV (reference sequence). Trimming cost V 8 bases and J 0 bases, with 8 bases left between them. This CDR3 is 14 amino acids long. Here the CDR3 reads CASSTNSYNSPLYF. The part of the CDR3 DNA that was read is TGTGCCAGCTCGACAAATTCCTATAATTCGCCCCTCTAC.

Concerning this clone: Gene names are mouse gene names. Sequencing ends 1 residue short of the CDR3 end; the germline J gene provides the rest. The chain combines TRBV23 with TRBJ2-7; the table assigns TRBD2, which was not confirmed against the DNA. Germline V lookup: CDR1 KGHTA, CDR2 FQNQQP. There are 12 residues in the CDR3. The covered CDR3 bases are TGCTCCAGCAGTTACTGGGATGGAGAACAGTAC. The encoded protein is CSSSYWDGEQY. The CDR3, in full, reads CSSSYWDGEQYF.

Notes on this clone: The gene names given are mouse names. The CDR3 is cut off 1 residue early in the read; its end comes from the germline J gene. The genes are TRBV12-2 and TRBJ1-1; 7 nucleotides align to TRBD1. The germline gives CDR1 SGHLS, CDR2 HYDKME. The CDR3 extends over 14 amino acids. V dropped 0 bases and J dropped 3; count of bases not matched to a gene: 3. Here the CDR3 reads CASSLEGGYTEVFF. Partial CDR3 DNA: TGTGCCAGCTCTCTCGAAGGGGGCTACACAGAAGTCTTC.

This clone was seen a few times. Genes here carry mouse names. The read ends 1 residue shy of where the CDR3 ends; the end is completed using the germline J gene. The gene calls are TRBV2 and TRBJ1-4; D gene uncertain. Germline V gene data show CDR1 as LGHNA and CDR2 as YSYQKL. V lost 0 bases and J lost 3, with 5 bases in between. The CDR3 extends over 14 amino acids. CDR3 DNA (partial): TGTGCCAGCAGCCAAGACAGTACCAACGAAAGATTATTT. Its protein is CASSQDSTNERLF. Given in full, the CDR3 is CASSQDSTNERLFF.

Turning to this clone: The genes are named according to mouse. The CDR3 is cut off 1 residue early in the read; its end comes from the germline J gene. V and J are TRBV26 and TRBJ2-4; TRBD1 might be the D (5 bases). With 2 bases removed from V and 0 bases from J, the gap between germline ends came to 6 bases. The CDR3 sequence is 14 residues long. Germline CDR1 reads KGHPV; CDR2 reads FQNQEV (reference sequence). The covered CDR3 bases are TGTGCCAGCAGTCTGGACAGTAGTCAAAACACCTTGTAC. This sequence encodes CASSLDSSQNTLY. The entire CDR3 protein reads CASSLDSSQNTLYF. The full variable domain, in which reference TRBV26 and TRBJ2-4 provide the parts outside the CDR3, is NSKVIQTPRYLVKGQGQKAKMRCIPEKGHPVVFWYQQNKNNEFKFLINFQNQEVLQQIDMTEKRFSAECPSNSPCSLEIQSSEAGDSALYLCASSLDSSQNTLYFGAGTRLSVL.

Remarks on this clone: Gene names follow the mouse nomenclature. Coverage ceases 1 residue before the CDR3 finishes, and the germline J gene fills in the end. The gene calls are TRBV13-1 and TRBJ2-4; D ambiguous. Germline V gives CDR1 NSHNY, CDR2 SYGAGN. V gave up 0 bases and J gave up 3 bases, with 5 bases separating them. The length of the CDR3 is 13 residues. CDR3 DNA, as far as it was read: TGTGCCAGCAGTGATGCACGGCAAAACACCTTGTAC. Its translation: CASSDARQNTLY. The whole CDR3 sequence is CASSDARQNTLYF.